This T cell receptor beta chain is drawn from a study of blood T cells in healthy people across ages. This clonotype was counted a few times. Using a J-beta primer mix together with a sample-barcoded 5' primer, a second PCR was run for about 6 to 12 cycles. TCRdb recomputed calls from the 5' RACE reads with MiXCR, one row per CDR3 protein. The sample shows more than 1 million distinct CDR3 sequences, around 43% of them seen only once. The material sequenced was blood. The clonotype originates from a woman in her fifties or sixties in good health.

CDR3 nucleotide sequence: TGTGCCAGCAGTTTAGGTAGAAACTCCTACGAGCAGTACTTC. Translated: CASSLGRNSYEQYF. The V call is TRBV28, the J call TRBJ2-5; no firm D call. The J call may be faulty, since TRBJ2-7 better matches the DNA end. Per the germline V gene, CDR1 is MDHEN and CDR2 is SYDVKM. The CDR3 extends over 14 amino acids.